This section outlines one T cell receptor (beta chain) sequence together with its context. This sample stems from a study of OX40 agonist ivuxolimab in advanced cancers. The data were produced by immunoSEQ multiplex PCR, yet TCRdb's version contains in-frame clones alone and is incomplete. This table holds 25,000 to 40,000 clones, 75% to 90% found once. This sequence was found in an adult with an advanced solid tumor such as melanoma, head and neck, liver or kidney cancer. The sequences come from CD4+ or CD8+ T cells sorted from blood, collected in a trial of the OX40 agonist ivuxolimab.

CDR3 sequence (DNA): TGTGCCAGCAGTTTTGGCGGGGGGAGCTACAATGAGCAGTTCTTC. Translated, it gives CASSFGGGSYNEQFF. The rearrangement links TRBV27 to TRBJ2-1; 8 bases match TRBD2. This CDR3 is built from 15 residues. Germline CDR1 reads MNHEY; CDR2 reads SMNVEV (reference sequence). Losses at the gene ends were 3 bases for V and 3 bases for J; bases not matched to a gene: 4.